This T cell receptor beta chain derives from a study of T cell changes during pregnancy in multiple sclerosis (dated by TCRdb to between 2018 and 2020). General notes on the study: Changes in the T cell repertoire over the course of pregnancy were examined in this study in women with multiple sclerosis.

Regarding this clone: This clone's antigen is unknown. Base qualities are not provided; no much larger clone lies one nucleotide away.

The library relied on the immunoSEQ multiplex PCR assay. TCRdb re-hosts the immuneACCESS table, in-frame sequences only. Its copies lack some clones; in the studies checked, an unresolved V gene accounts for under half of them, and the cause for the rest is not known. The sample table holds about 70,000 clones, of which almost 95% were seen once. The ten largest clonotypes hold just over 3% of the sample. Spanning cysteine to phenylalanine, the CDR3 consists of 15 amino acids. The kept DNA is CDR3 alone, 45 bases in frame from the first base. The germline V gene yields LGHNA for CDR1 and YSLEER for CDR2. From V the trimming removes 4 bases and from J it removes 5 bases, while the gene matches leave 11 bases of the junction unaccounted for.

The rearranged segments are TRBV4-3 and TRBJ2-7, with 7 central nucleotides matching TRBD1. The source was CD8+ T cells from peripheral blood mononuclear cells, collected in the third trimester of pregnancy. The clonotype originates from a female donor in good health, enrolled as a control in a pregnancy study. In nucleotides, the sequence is TGCGCCAGCAGCCCAGCATGGGGGACAGTCGACGAGCAGTACTTC. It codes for CASSPAWGTVDEQYF.